This passage covers 18 T cell receptor beta chains from one sample sequenced in a study of T cells in Graves' hyperthyroidism and ophthalmopathy. RNA transcripts provided the source from which TCR beta CDR3 regions were amplified. First-round RT-PCR targeting the TCR CDR3 was performed with the HTBI primer set. In TCRdb, the multiplex PCR reads were re-called with MiXCR into one record per CDR3 protein. The data show more than 550,000 distinct CDR3 sequences, with about 18% seen just once and 15% to 17% held by the top ten. The sequencing sample was made of blood. These receptors were collected from a man between 50 and 59 years old with Graves' hyperthyroidism.

In its sample, this clonotype was seen a few times. The chain is built from TRBV7-9 and TRBJ1-2, with D tentatively TRBD1 (5 bases). The CDR3 runs 14 residues. The V gene's germline CDR1 is SEHNR and CDR2 FQNEAQ (reference sequence). V shed 0 bases and J shed 2 bases, with 7 bases lying between them. The CDR3 DNA reads as TGTGCCAGCAGCTTAGCTCCAGGGAACTATGGCTACACCTTC. It is translated as CASSLAPGNYGYTF.

J is TRBJ2-7 and V is TRBV7-9, with TRBD1 matching 7 bases. CDR3 length: 14 amino acids. V gave up 4 bases and J gave up 5 bases; unmatched junction bases: 8. CDR1 and CDR2 (germline): SEHNR, FQNEAQ (reference sequence). Written as DNA, the CDR3 is TGTGCCAGCAGCTCTCCCGGGACAGTTCACGAGCAGTACTTC. This translates into CASSSPGTVHEQYF. Drawing the rest from reference TRBV7-9 and TRBJ2-7, the complete variable domain is DTGVSQNPRHKITKRGQNVTFRCDPISEHNRLYWYRQTLGQGPEFLTYFQNEAQLEKSRLLSDRFSAERPKGSFSTLEIQRTEQGDSAMYLCASSSPGTVHEQYFGPGTRLTVT.

This chain uses TRBV4-1 with TRBJ2-1; TRBD2 matches 9 bases. CDR3 length equals 16 residues. V trimming: 1 base; J trimming: 6 bases; junction bases outside the gene matches: 7. Germline V gene data show CDR1 as MGHRA and CDR2 as YSYEKL. This CDR3 reads CASSQVWPSGANEQFF. The CDR3 DNA reads as TGCGCCAGCAGCCAAGTTTGGCCTAGCGGGGCCAATGAGCAGTTCTTC.

The chain joins TRBV7-2 to TRBJ2-1; 8 nucleotides line up with TRBD2. The CDR3 is 16 residues long. Trimming at V came to 7 bases and at J to 9 bases, leaving 17 bases not matched to a gene. Germline values: CDR1 SGHTA, CDR2 FQGNSA. CDR3 bases: TGTGCCAGCAACGGGCTCGAAGCGGGAGCATTATTTGAGCAGTTCTTC. It is translated as CASNGLEAGALFEQFF.

A few counts support this clonotype. V gene TRBV5-5 combines with J gene TRBJ2-7, with a possible D match to TRBD2 (5 bases). The CDR3 loop spans 15 amino acids. Germline V lookup: CDR1 SGHKS, CDR2 YYEKEE (reference sequence). Trimming stripped 2 bases from V and 0 bases from J, with 12 bases between. CDR3 in DNA: TGTGCCAGCAGCTTAATTAGCGTACCCTCCTACGAGCAGTACTTC. Its protein product is CASSLISVPSYEQYF.

This clonotype was detected ten times or more. The chain couples TRBV5-5 to TRBJ2-7; D gene uncertain. This CDR3 is built from 16 residues. Deletions cut 4 bases from V and 0 bases from J, with 17 bases between. CDR1 and CDR2 (germline): SGHKS, YYEKEE (reference sequence). The CDR3 bases are TGTGCCAGCAGCGCAGTATCTTTTCAAAGCTCCTACGAGCAGTACTTC. As protein: CASSAVSFQSSYEQYF.

The sample holds many counts of this clonotype. The chain combines TRBV7-2 with TRBJ2-7; 10 bases align to TRBD2. The CDR3 covers 15 residues. CDR1 is SGHTA and CDR2 is FQGNSA in the germline V gene. With 0 bases clipped from V and 6 bases from J, the junction kept 5 bases outside the gene matches. CDR3 DNA: TGTGCCAGCAGCTTAGCGCGGCCTAGCGGGAGCGAGCAGTACTTC. Amino acids: CASSLARPSGSEQYF.

This clonotype showed up many times. This chain joins TRBV29-1 and TRBJ2-3; TRBD1 aligns across 9 bases. The V gene end was trimmed by 0 bases and the J gene end by 3 bases; junction bases not matched to a gene: 7. The CDR3 runs 16 residues. The germline CDR1 and CDR2 sequences are SQVTM and ANQGSEA. The CDR3 region has the DNA TGCAGCGTTGAAGATGGGGGACAGGGACTGACAGATACGCAGTATTTT. Translating it yields CSVEDGGQGLTDTQYF.

This clonotype was detected ten times or more. The chain recombines TRBV7-6 with TRBJ2-1, with D possibly being TRBD1 (5 bases). The CDR3 is made up of 12 amino acids. The germline V gene has CDR1 SGHVS and CDR2 FNYEAQ. The V gene lost 6 bases and the J gene lost 5 bases, with 8 bases spanning the gap. The CDR3 coding sequence is TGTGCCAGCAGTAAGGGGAACAATGAGCAGTTCTTC. As protein: CASSKGNNEQFF.

This clonotype has a count of ten or more. The V call is TRBV7-2, the J call TRBJ2-7, with 9 bases fitting TRBD1. The germline gives CDR1 SGHTA, CDR2 FQGNSA. With V trimmed by 5 bases and J by 6 bases, 2 bases remained unmatched. The CDR3 has 12 residues. The CDR3 reads CASSRQGGEQYF. The DNA of the CDR3 is TGTGCCAGCAGCCGACAGGGGGGCGAGCAGTACTTC.

The sample holds many counts of this clonotype. This chain links TRBV19 with TRBJ2-7; D might be TRBD1 or TRBD2, each matching 6 bases. V was shortened by 4 bases and J by 3 bases, with 13 bases between the two germline ends. Germline CDR1 and CDR2: LNHDA and SQIVND (reference sequence). This CDR3 is 14 amino acids long. CDR3 region: CASSRGAQFYEQYF. The CDR3 bases are TGTGCCAGTAGTAGGGGGGCCCAATTCTACGAGCAGTACTTC.

This chain uses TRBV5-6 with TRBJ2-1, with a weak D call TRBD2 (5 bases). This CDR3 has 15 amino acids. Germline V CDR1 and CDR2: SGHDT, YYEEEE. With 4 bases removed from V and 3 bases from J, the gap between germline ends came to 14 bases. The CDR3 region is CASSPRVGIYNEQFF. The CDR3 DNA reads TGTGCCAGCAGCCCGAGGGTGGGGATCTACAATGAGCAGTTCTTC.

The chain uses TRBV28 and TRBJ2-7; D gene ambiguous. The CDR3 covers 14 residues. CDR1 is MDHEN, CDR2 SYDVKM, per germline. The V end was cut by 7 bases, the J end by 2 bases, with 15 bases between. The CDR3 coding sequence is TGTGCCAGCACCTCGCCGTCACTGCCCTACGAGCAGTACTTC. Translated, it gives CASTSPSLPYEQYF.

This clonotype has more than one count but fewer than ten. The rearrangement links TRBV20-1 to TRBJ2-2, with TRBD2 matching over 7 bases. The CDR3 extends over 14 amino acids. CDR1 DFQATT and CDR2 SNEGSKA come from the germline V gene (reference sequence). The trim removed 6 bases at V and 0 bases at J, leaving 4 bases unmatched. The CDR3 coding sequence is TGCAGTGCCCATAGCGGGTCGAACACCGGGGAGCTGTTTTTT. Translated: CSAHSGSNTGELFF.

This clonotype occurred many times. The rearrangement joins TRBV3-1 to TRBJ1-1; D is uncertain. Germline CDR1 is LGHDT and CDR2 is YNNKEL (reference sequence). The CDR3 loop spans 13 amino acids. Trimming removed 4 bases at V and 6 bases at J, with 12 bases between. CDR3 nucleotide sequence: TGTGCCAGCAGCCCCAGAGTAGACGCTGAAGCTTTCTTT. It translates to CASSPRVDAEAFF.

This clonotype showed up many times. V is TRBV2 and J is TRBJ2-1, with 8 bases lining up with TRBD2. With V trimmed by 6 bases and J by 8 bases, 9 bases remained unmatched. CDR3 length equals 14 residues. Per germline, CDR1 SNHLY and CDR2 FYNNEI. CDR3 residues: CASRPLGGVDEQFF. In nucleotides, the CDR3 is TGTGCCAGCAGGCCTCTCGGGGGGGTTGATGAGCAGTTCTTC.

This clonotype was seen ten or more times. The V gene is TRBV7-9, the J gene TRBJ2-1; TRBD2 matches at 7 bases. The J segment lost 4 bases and the V segment lost 2 bases, leaving 5 bases of the junction unmatched. Per germline, CDR1 SEHNR and CDR2 FQNEAQ (reference sequence). The CDR3 loop spans 15 amino acids. The CDR3 protein is CASSLSIGGYNEQFF. The CDR3 coding sequence is TGTGCCAGCAGCTTATCGATCGGGGGGTACAATGAGCAGTTCTTC.

This chain joins TRBV28 and TRBJ2-7, with 11 bases aligning to TRBD2. Trimming cost V 4 bases and J 4 bases; bases outside gene matches: 6. Germline V gene sequence: CDR1 MDHEN, CDR2 SYDVKM. There are 15 residues in the CDR3. The CDR3 coding sequence is TGTGCCAGCAGTTCCATAGCGGGAGGGCCGTACGAGCAGTACTTC. Residues: CASSSIAGGPYEQYF.